A single sample is the source of the 9 T cell receptor beta chains below, sequenced in a study of shared clonotypes between healthy human individuals. Here immunoSEQ multiplex PCR was the method, and the copy in TCRdb shows in-frame clones only, minus some. The table lists more than 2,000,000 clones, roughly nine tenths of them singletons, with under 0.15% in the top ten. Sequences were obtained from naive CD4+ T cells sorted from blood. Subset of the sample: CD45RA+ positively selected. The receptors stem from a man between 18 and 35 years old in good health.

The J gene is TRBJ2-3, the V gene TRBV5-4; no firm D call. Trimming pared 2 bases from V and 0 bases from J, leaving 7 bases between. The CDR3 loop spans 14 amino acids. Germline CDR1 SGHNT, CDR2 YYREEE (reference sequence). This chain's CDR3 is CASSFGTSTDTQYF. As DNA, the CDR3 is TGTGCCAGCAGCTTTGGCACTAGCACAGATACGCAGTATTTT. Filled out from reference TRBV5-4 and TRBJ2-3, the complete variable domain reads ETGVTQSPTHLIKTRGQQVTLRCSSQSGHNTVSWYQQALGQGPQFIFQYYREEENGRGNFPPRFSGLQFPNYSSELNVNALELDDSALYLCASSFGTSTDTQYFGPGTRLTVL.

The V gene is TRBV28, the J gene TRBJ2-2; no reliable D call. Germline CDR1 and CDR2: MDHEN and SYDVKM. Trimming left V 5 bases short and J 1 base short, with 11 bases between. The CDR3 extends over 15 amino acids. The CDR3 sequence is CASSHSTENTGELFF. The DNA for the CDR3 is TGTGCCAGCAGTCACAGCACTGAGAACACCGGGGAGCTGTTTTTT.

The chain recombines TRBV7-2 with TRBJ2-5, with 12 bases aligning to TRBD2. Unmatched junction bases numbered 14, after V lost 5 bases and J lost 4 bases. The germline CDR1 and CDR2 sequences are SGHTA and FQGNSA. CDR3 length equals 18 residues. CDR3 in DNA: TGTGCCAGCAGCCCCTCACCTCTTCTAGCGGGAGGGGGAGAGACCCAGTACTTC. Its translation is CASSPSPLLAGGGETQYF.

J is TRBJ1-2 and V is TRBV6-5; TRBD1 agrees at 7 bases. The CDR3 consists of 14 residues. Germline V gives CDR1 MNHEY, CDR2 SVGAGI. Trimming removed 1 base from V and 8 bases from J; junction bases left unmatched: 7. CDR3 coding DNA: TGTGCCAGCAGTTACTTGGAGGGGGCGCAGGGCTACACCTTC. The encoded protein is CASSYLEGAQGYTF.

This chain connects TRBV5-6 to TRBJ2-7, with 12 bases identical to TRBD1. With 4 bases clipped from V and 3 bases from J, the junction kept 8 bases outside the gene matches. Germline V gene lookup returns CDR1 SGHDT and CDR2 YYEEEE. This CDR3 comprises 16 residues. CDR3 in amino acids: CASSPGTGGFSYEQYF. The CDR3 DNA is TGTGCCAGCAGCCCCGGGACAGGGGGCTTCAGCTACGAGCAGTACTTC.

In this sample, this clone turned up once. V gene TRBV27 combines with J gene TRBJ1-3; D is possibly TRBD1 (5 bases). CDR1 is MNHEY and CDR2 is SMNVEV in the germline V gene (reference sequence). V shed 6 bases and J shed 6 bases, with 12 bases lying between them. The CDR3 covers 13 residues. CDR3 coding DNA: TGTGCCAGCAGCCCGGGGACGTTAAACACCATATATTTT. Protein product: CASSPGTLNTIYF.

This clone has just one count. The genes are TRBV15 and TRBJ2-7; 7 bases map to TRBD2. J gave up 2 bases and V 0 bases, and 4 bases lay outside the gene matches. Germline values: CDR1 LNHNV, CDR2 YYDKDF (reference sequence). The CDR3 runs 15 residues. For the CDR3, the DNA is TGTGCCACCAGCAGAGATCGGGGGGTAGCCTACGAGCAGTACTTC. The encoded protein is CATSRDRGVAYEQYF.

This clone was seen a few times. The chain carries TRBV30 and TRBJ1-1, with TRBD1 matching 7 bases. This CDR3 has 11 residues. Germline CDR1 GTSNPN, CDR2 SVGIG (reference sequence). The V segment lost 5 bases and the J segment 3 bases; nucleotides outside the gene matches: 0. CDR3 residues: CAWGQDTEAFF. The CDR3, as DNA: TGTGCCTGGGGACAGGACACTGAAGCTTTCTTT.

This clone has just one count. The chain joins TRBV27 to TRBJ2-5, with D perhaps given as TRBD1 or TRBD2 (5 bases each). This CDR3 has 14 residues. The germline CDR1 and CDR2 sequences are MNHEY and SMNVEV (reference sequence). The V gene lost 6 bases and the J gene lost 4 bases, with 15 bases spanning the gap. CDR3 loop: CASRGLGGGETQYF. DNA of the CDR3: TGTGCCAGCAGGGGGCTAGGAGGTGGAGAGACCCAGTACTTC.